Shown below are 15 T cell receptor beta chains from a single sample sequenced in a study of OX40 agonist ivuxolimab in advanced cancers. Measured with immunoSEQ multiplex PCR; TCRdb has only the in-frame clones, and not every one. The top ten clones hold over 2% of a sample with roughly 60,000 clones, under 90% of them seen once. The material sequenced was CD4+ or CD8+ T cells sorted from blood, taken in a trial of the OX40 agonist ivuxolimab. These receptors were taken from an adult with an advanced solid tumor such as melanoma, head and neck, liver or kidney cancer.

This sequence joins TRBV6-6 and TRBJ1-5; D uncertain. The CDR3 runs 11 residues. V was shortened by 8 bases and J by 5 bases, with 7 bases between the two germline ends. CDR1 and CDR2 from the germline V gene are MNHNY and SVGAGI (reference sequence). CDR3 in amino acids: CASGVHQPQHF. Written as DNA, the CDR3 is TGTGCCAGCGGGGTACATCAGCCCCAGCATTTT.

The rearrangement links TRBV6-5 to TRBJ2-4; D is possibly TRBD1 or TRBD2 (5 bases each). This CDR3 has 15 amino acids. CDR1 MNHEY and CDR2 SVGAGI come from the germline V gene. Deletions cut 4 bases from V and 3 bases from J, with 13 bases between. Written as DNA, the CDR3 is TGTGCCAGCAGTTCAAGAGGGGCCGGCAAAAACATTCAGTACTTC. It yields the protein CASSSRGAGKNIQYF.

The J gene is TRBJ1-5, the V gene TRBV7-9; TRBD1 might be the D (5 bases). Germline values: CDR1 SEHNR, CDR2 FQNEAQ (reference sequence). The ends were cut back, 5 bases at V and 2 bases at J, with 13 bases in the middle. CDR3 length: 15 residues. The chain's CDR3 is CASSPPGGGNQPQHF. The DNA of the CDR3 is TGTGCCAGCAGCCCACCCGGGGGGGGCAATCAGCCCCAGCATTTT.

This clone was picked up a small number of times. The chain is built from TRBV5-6 and TRBJ1-2; 7 bases align to TRBD1. V gave up 0 bases and J gave up 2 bases; unmatched junction bases: 4. From germline, CDR1 is SGHDT and CDR2 YYEEEE. The CDR3 is 15 residues long. The CDR3 loop reads CASSLAGQSNYGYTF. The CDR3 region has the DNA TGTGCCAGCAGCTTGGCGGGACAGTCAAACTATGGCTACACCTTC.

This clone has a handful of counts. The rearrangement uses TRBV9 and TRBJ1-3; TRBD1 is a possible D gene (6 bases). The V end was cut by 4 bases, the J end by 0 bases, with 14 bases between. Looked up from germline, CDR1 is SGDLS and CDR2 is YYNGEE. This CDR3 comprises 16 residues. CDR3 sequence reads: CASSSRRGFSGNTIYF. The CDR3 DNA reads as TGTGCCAGCAGCTCACGCAGGGGCTTCTCTGGAAACACCATATATTTT.

The chain couples TRBV5-4 to TRBJ1-1; unclear D gene. The CDR3 spans 15 residues. Trimming stripped 4 bases from V and 0 bases from J, with 13 bases between. CDR1 and CDR2 (germline): SGHNT, YYREEE (reference sequence). The CDR3 DNA reads as TGTGCCAGCAGCGCCGCCTCCGGGGTGAACACTGAAGCTTTCTTT. As protein: CASSAASGVNTEAFF.

The sample holds one count of this clone. The CDR3 loop is CAIVKEGGYTF. The CDR3 region has the DNA TGTGCCATAGTGAAAGAGGGTGGCTACACCTTC. This rearrangement joins TRBV28 to TRBJ1-2; the D is unclear. The CDR3 consists of 11 residues. V gave up 10 bases and J gave up 7 bases, with 13 bases separating them. Germline assignment: CDR1 MDHEN and CDR2 SYDVKM.

The chain carries TRBV30 and TRBJ2-7, with 12 bases fitting TRBD1. V was clipped by 0 bases and J by 4 bases; unmatched bases: 16. This CDR3 is built from 19 residues. Germline CDR1 is GTSNPN and CDR2 is SVGIG (reference sequence). The CDR3 nucleotides are TGTGCCTGGAGTGTGTCCGCCTTTGGGACAGGGGGCCCAAAATACGAGCAGTACTTC. This gives the protein CAWSVSAFGTGGPKYEQYF. The complete variable domain, with remaining parts taken from reference TRBV30 and TRBJ2-7, reads SQTIHQWPATLVQPVGSPLSLECTVEGTSNPNLYWYRQAAGRGLQLLFYSVGIGQISSEVPQNLSASRPQDRQFILSSKKLLLSDSGFYLCAWSVSAFGTGGPKYEQYFGPGTRLTVT.

The rearrangement joins TRBV15 to TRBJ2-7; maybe TRBD2 (5 bases). The CDR3 has 16 amino acids. Trimming left V 3 bases short and J 2 bases short, with 17 bases between. CDR1 is LNHNV and CDR2 is YYDKDF in the germline V gene (reference sequence). The CDR3 sequence is CATSSQLGPGTYEQYF. DNA of the CDR3: TGTGCCACCAGCAGTCAACTAGGACCCGGAACCTACGAGCAGTACTTC.

The J gene is TRBJ2-7, the V gene TRBV28, with 11 bases fitting TRBD1. J gave up 4 bases and V 3 bases, and 5 bases lay outside the gene matches. Germline V lookup: CDR1 MDHEN, CDR2 SYDVKM. CDR3 length: 15 amino acids. The CDR3 reads CASSFYGTGGYEQYF. In nucleotides, the CDR3 is TGTGCCAGCAGTTTTTACGGGACAGGGGGGTACGAGCAGTACTTC.

The chain links TRBV7-2 to TRBJ2-3; 8 positions agree with TRBD1. The germline V gene encodes CDR1 SGHTA and CDR2 FQGNSA. There are 15 residues in the CDR3. J gave up 0 bases and V 4 bases, and 3 bases lay outside the gene matches. CDR3 nucleotide sequence: TGTGCCAGCAGCTCTGGGGACAGGAGCACAGATACGCAGTATTTT. This encodes CASSSGDRSTDTQYF.

J is TRBJ2-7 and V is TRBV2, with D tentatively TRBD1 (6 bases). The V gene lost 8 bases and the J gene lost 6 bases, with 14 bases spanning the gap. The CDR3 is made up of 12 amino acids. Germline CDR1 SNHLY, CDR2 FYNNEI. The CDR3: CASSTQGFEQYF. CDR3 in DNA: TGTGCCAGCTCCACACAGGGATTCGAGCAGTACTTC.

In its sample, this clone was seen a few times. The chain combines TRBV5-1 with TRBJ1-1; D remains ambiguous. This CDR3 region has 16 residues. V was clipped by 2 bases and J by 0 bases, with 14 bases between them. Germline assignment: CDR1 SGHRS and CDR2 YFSETQ. This chain's CDR3 is CASSLLGQGLNTEAFF. The CDR3 DNA is TGCGCCAGCAGCTTATTGGGCCAAGGTTTGAACACTGAAGCTTTCTTT. The complete variable domain, with remaining parts taken from reference TRBV5-1 and TRBJ1-1, reads KAGVTQTPRYLIKTRGQQVTLSCSPISGHRSVSWYQQTPGQGLQFLFEYFSETQRNKGNFPGRFSGRQFSNSRSEMNVSTLELGDSALYLCASSLLGQGLNTEAFFGQGTRLTVV.

This rearrangement joins TRBV2 to TRBJ2-5, with 8 nucleotides matching TRBD1. CDR1 is SNHLY, CDR2 FYNNEI, per germline. V lost 6 bases and J lost 9; bases outside the gene matches: 9. The CDR3 loop spans 13 amino acids. CDR3 protein: CASRETGGGSQYF. In DNA, the CDR3 is TGTGCCAGCAGAGAAACAGGGGGAGGATCCCAGTACTTC.

This chain joins TRBV9 and TRBJ2-3; tentatively, D is TRBD2 (6 bases). Germline assignment: CDR1 SGDLS and CDR2 YYNGEE. V was shortened by 4 bases and J by 1 base, with 13 bases between the two germline ends. This CDR3 has 15 amino acids. The CDR3 DNA sequence: TGTGCCAGCAGCCTCAGTAGCGGACGCACAGATACGCAGTATTTT. This translates into CASSLSSGRTDTQYF.